This T cell receptor (beta chain) emerged from a study of beta chain features in type 1 diabetes. Regarding the study as a whole: A cDNA-based sequencing approach could over-represent cells with high TCR expression.

The germline V gene has CDR1 MNHEY and CDR2 SVGAGI. V was cut by 6 bases and J by 5 bases, with 6 bases left in between. The CDR3 is 11 residues long. All of the isolated RNA was reverse transcribed, so expressed TCRB transcripts were sequenced. Measured with immunoSEQ multiplex PCR; TCRdb has only the in-frame clones, and not every one. This sample carries hundreds of thousands of clones, roughly 9.6% of them seen once, and the ten largest clones take just under 0.035%. This clone turned up a few times. Antigen: not known. Other DNA sequences in this specimen translate into the identical CDR3. This chain joins TRBV6-5 and TRBJ2-3, with D unclear. The sequence derives from a woman aged 18 to 35 in good health. Sequencing was done on a sample of naive CD4+ T cells from blood. DNA of the CDR3: TGTGCCAGCAGCTTCCGAGATACGCAGTATTTT. This sequence encodes CASSFRDTQYF.